This TCR beta chain was captured by sequencing in a study of OX40 agonist ivuxolimab in advanced cancers. Study in general: Hepatocellular carcinoma, melanoma, renal cell or head and neck cancer occurred in dose-escalation patients. Anti-PD-1, anti-PD-L1 or anti-CTLA-4 therapy given earlier was allowed, and approximately 40% had some.

The germline gives CDR1 MNHEY, CDR2 SMNVEV (reference sequence). The CDR3 contains 14 residues. Trimming removed 8 bases from V and 10 bases from J, with 18 bases in between. Libraries were prepared by immunoSEQ multiplex PCR; TCRdb keeps only in-frame clonotypes and omits some of them. The sample includes tens of thousands of clones, 65% to 90% seen only once; the top ten take around 1.1%. This specimen consisted of CD4+ or CD8+ T cells sorted from blood, obtained in a trial of the OX40 agonist ivuxolimab. This chain links TRBV27 with TRBJ1-6, with D tentatively TRBD1 (6 bases). The TCR originated in an adult with an advanced solid tumor such as melanoma, head and neck, liver or kidney cancer. The CDR3 region is CASGKWGRGSPLHF. The CDR3 region has the DNA TGTGCCAGCGGAAAGTGGGGGCGCGGATCACCCCTCCACTTT.